This T cell receptor (beta chain) was identified during a study of spatial heterogeneity in lung cancer. Time point in this sample: sample taken at primary tumor resection. The approximately 70 donors had untreated early-stage non-small cell lung cancer. The sequenced material consisted of unsorted whole RNA from tumor, nontumor lung or frozen PBMC. A remark on this clonotype: Its antigen is unidentified.

A unique molecular identifier was attached to every TCR cDNA molecule. TCRdb recomputed calls from the 5' RACE reads with MiXCR, one row per CDR3 protein. The sample shows some 100,000 distinct CDR3 sequences, roughly 4.5% of them seen only once. The germline V gene has CDR1 MNHEY and CDR2 SMNVEV (reference sequence). There are 15 residues in the CDR3. Trimming took 3 bases from V and 9 from J; bases not matched to a gene: 7. Study-level results: Mutation tallies in tumors tracked expanded intratumoral alpha and beta TCR counts.

This chain connects TRBV27 to TRBJ1-6; TRBD1 agrees at 8 bases. The sequence was obtained from a male donor with early-stage non-small cell lung cancer. The starting material was lung tumor tissue, obtained at surgery. The CDR3 protein is CASSFGQGGGSPLHF. In DNA, the CDR3 is TGTGCCAGCAGTTTTGGACAGGGAGGCGGTTCACCCCTCCACTTT.